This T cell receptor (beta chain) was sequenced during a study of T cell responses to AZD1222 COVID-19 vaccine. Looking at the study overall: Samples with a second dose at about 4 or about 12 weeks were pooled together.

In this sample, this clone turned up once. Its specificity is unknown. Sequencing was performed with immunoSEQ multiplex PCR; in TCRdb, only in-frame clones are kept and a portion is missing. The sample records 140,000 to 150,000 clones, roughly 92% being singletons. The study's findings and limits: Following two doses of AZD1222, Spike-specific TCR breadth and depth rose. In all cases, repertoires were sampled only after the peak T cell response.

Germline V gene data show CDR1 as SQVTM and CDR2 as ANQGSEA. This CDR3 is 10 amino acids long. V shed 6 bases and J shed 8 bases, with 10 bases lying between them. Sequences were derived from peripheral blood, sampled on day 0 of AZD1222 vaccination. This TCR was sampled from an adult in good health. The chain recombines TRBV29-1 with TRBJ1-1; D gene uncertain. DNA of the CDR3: TGCAGCGTCATTGGGAGGGAAGCTTTCTTT. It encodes CSVIGREAFF. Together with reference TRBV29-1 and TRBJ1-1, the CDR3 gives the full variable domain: SAVISQKPSRDICQRGTSLTIQCQVDSQVTMMFWYRQQPGQSLTLIATANQGSEATYESGFVIDKFPISRPNLTFSTLTVSNMSPEDSSIYLCSVIGREAFFGQGTRLTVV.